The 10 T cell receptor beta chains given below trace back to one sample, sequenced in a study of cytomegalovirus exposure and HLA in healthy donors. PCR amplification relied on 60 Vbeta primers (plus 13 Jbeta primers). Sequencing was performed with immunoSEQ multiplex PCR; in TCRdb, only in-frame clones are kept and a portion is missing. The table has nearly 200,000 clones, over 70% seen once. The sequenced sample was PBMCs. Every receptor here comes from a man in his thirties or forties in good health and CMV-seronegative.

The V gene is TRBV21-1, the J gene TRBJ1-5; TRBD1, the table's D call, lacks a check against the DNA. TRBV21-1 counts as a pseudogene. The CDR3 extends over 16 amino acids. DNA of the CDR3: TGTGCCAGCAGCAAAGGGAATATGAAGCAGGGTCAGCCCCAGCATTTT. It encodes CASSKGNMKQGQPQHF.

This clone was seen once. The chain couples TRBV19 to TRBJ1-5; TRBD1 is a possible D gene (5 bases). The germline CDR1 and CDR2 sequences are LNHDA and SQIVND (reference sequence). V dropped 8 bases and J dropped 7 bases, with 21 bases sitting between them. This CDR3 spans 15 amino acids. The CDR3 loop reads CASLTAGNHVQPQHF. The CDR3 nucleotides read TGTGCCAGTTTAACAGCAGGGAATCATGTGCAGCCCCAGCATTTT.

The chain joins TRBV7-9 to TRBJ2-1; 8 nucleotides align to TRBD2. The CDR3 loop spans 18 amino acids. CDR1 SEHNR and CDR2 FQNEAQ come from the germline V gene (reference sequence). With 0 bases clipped from V and 6 bases from J, the junction kept 13 bases outside the gene matches. CDR3 loop: CASSLAFPSGGQSNEQFF. The DNA of the CDR3 is TGTGCCAGCAGCTTAGCGTTCCCTTCGGGGGGGCAGAGCAATGAGCAGTTCTTC.

The CDR3 DNA is TGCGCCAGCAGCTTGGAGGCTAGCGGGAGGAGGGAGCAGTACTTC. The encoded protein is CASSLEASGRREQYF. This chain links TRBV5-1 with TRBJ2-7; 11 bases line up with TRBD2. Per the germline V gene, CDR1 is SGHRS and CDR2 is YFSETQ. The CDR3 loop spans 15 amino acids. Trimming took 0 bases from V and 7 from J; bases not matched to a gene: 6.

This chain connects TRBV27 to TRBJ2-1; TRBD2 matches 9 bases. The CDR3 length is 16 residues. Germline CDR1 MNHEY, CDR2 SMNVEV (reference sequence). Trimming at V came to 5 bases and at J to 7 bases, leaving 12 bases not matched to a gene. The CDR3 DNA reads TGTGCCAGCAGTCGGTCTCAGCGGGGGGTCTGGAATGAGCAGTTCTTC. It encodes CASSRSQRGVWNEQFF.

This sequence joins TRBV29-1 and TRBJ2-3; 7 bases line up with TRBD2. V was pared by 4 bases and J by 2 bases, with 3 bases of the junction left unmatched. CDR3 length: 13 amino acids. Germline lookup yields CDR1 SQVTM and CDR2 ANQGSEA. CDR3 region: CSVGEGLTDTQYF. The CDR3 bases are TGCAGCGTTGGGGAGGGGCTCACAGATACGCAGTATTTT.

The chain employs TRBV18 and TRBJ1-2; unclear D gene. Germline V lookup: CDR1 KGHSH, CDR2 LQKENI. Trimming took 3 bases from V and 5 from J, leaving 16 bases between them. The CDR3 has 15 residues. CDR3 protein: CASSPVPQPDYGYTF. CDR3 nucleotide sequence: TGTGCCAGCTCACCGGTCCCACAGCCCGATTATGGCTACACCTTC.

Worth noting for this clone: This same CDR3 is encoded by further DNA sequences in the sample. The chain employs TRBV5-6 and TRBJ1-6; 7 nucleotides line up with TRBD1. The CDR3 is 16 amino acids. The J segment lost 5 bases and the V segment lost 3 bases, leaving 8 bases of the junction unmatched. The germline V gene has CDR1 SGHDT and CDR2 YYEEEE. The CDR3, as DNA: TGTGCCAGCAGCTACTTAAGGCAGGGGGATAATTCACCCCTCCACTTT. Residues: CASSYLRQGDNSPLHF.

This sequence joins TRBV15 and TRBJ2-7; TRBD1 aligns across 7 bases. This CDR3 is built from 14 residues. CDR1 is LNHNV and CDR2 is YYDKDF in the germline V gene (reference sequence). Trimming took 0 bases from V and 12 from J; bases not matched to a gene: 11. CDR3 nucleotide sequence: TGTGCCACCAGCAGAGATGTGGGAAGGGACAGTCTGTACTTC. Its translation is CATSRDVGRDSLYF.

This sequence joins TRBV6-5 and TRBJ1-2, with 8 bases matching TRBD1. Per germline, CDR1 MNHEY and CDR2 SVGAGI. Trimming removed 5 bases from V and 4 bases from J; junction bases left unmatched: 6. CDR3 size: 14 residues. The chain's CDR3 is CASSHRDRIYGYTF. The CDR3 coding sequence is TGTGCCAGCAGTCACCGGGACAGGATCTATGGCTACACCTTC.